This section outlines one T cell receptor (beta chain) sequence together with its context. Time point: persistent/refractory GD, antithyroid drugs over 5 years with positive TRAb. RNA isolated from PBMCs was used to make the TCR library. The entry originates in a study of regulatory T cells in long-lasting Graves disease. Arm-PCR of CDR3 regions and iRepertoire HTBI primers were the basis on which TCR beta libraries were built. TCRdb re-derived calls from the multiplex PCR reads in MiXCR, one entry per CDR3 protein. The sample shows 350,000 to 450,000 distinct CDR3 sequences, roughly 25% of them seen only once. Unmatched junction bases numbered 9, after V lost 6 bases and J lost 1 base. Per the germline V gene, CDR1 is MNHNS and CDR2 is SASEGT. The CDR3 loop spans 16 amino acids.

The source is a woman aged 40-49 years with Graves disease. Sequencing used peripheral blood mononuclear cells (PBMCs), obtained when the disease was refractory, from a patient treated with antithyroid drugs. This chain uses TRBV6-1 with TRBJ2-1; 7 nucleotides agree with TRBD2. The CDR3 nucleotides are TGTGCCAGCAGCGACCCTAGCGGAGCGTCCTACAATGAGCAGTTCTTC. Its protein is CASSDPSGASYNEQFF.